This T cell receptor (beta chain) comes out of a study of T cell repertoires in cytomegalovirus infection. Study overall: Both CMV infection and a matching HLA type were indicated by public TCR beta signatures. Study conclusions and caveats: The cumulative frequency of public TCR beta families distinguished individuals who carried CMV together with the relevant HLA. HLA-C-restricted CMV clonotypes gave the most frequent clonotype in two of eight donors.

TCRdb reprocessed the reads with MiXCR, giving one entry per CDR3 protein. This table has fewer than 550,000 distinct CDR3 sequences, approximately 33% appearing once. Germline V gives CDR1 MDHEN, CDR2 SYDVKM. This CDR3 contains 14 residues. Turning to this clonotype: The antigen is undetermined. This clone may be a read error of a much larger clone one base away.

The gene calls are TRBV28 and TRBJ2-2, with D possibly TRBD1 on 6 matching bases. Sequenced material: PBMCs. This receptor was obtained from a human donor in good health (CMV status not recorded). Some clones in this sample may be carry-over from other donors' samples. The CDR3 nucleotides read TGTGCCAGCACCATCACAGGGTGGCCCGGGGATCTGTTTTTT. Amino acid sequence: CASTITGWPGDLFF.